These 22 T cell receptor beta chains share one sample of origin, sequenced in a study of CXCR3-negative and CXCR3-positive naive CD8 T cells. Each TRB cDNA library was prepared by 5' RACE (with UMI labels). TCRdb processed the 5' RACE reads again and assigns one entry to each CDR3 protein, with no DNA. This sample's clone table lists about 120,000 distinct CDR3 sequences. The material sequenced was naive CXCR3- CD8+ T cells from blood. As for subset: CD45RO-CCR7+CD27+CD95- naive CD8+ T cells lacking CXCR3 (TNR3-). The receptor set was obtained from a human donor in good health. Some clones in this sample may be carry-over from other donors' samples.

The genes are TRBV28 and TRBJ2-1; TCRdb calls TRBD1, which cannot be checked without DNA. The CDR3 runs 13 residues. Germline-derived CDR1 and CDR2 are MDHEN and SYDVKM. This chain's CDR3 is CASSPWTGPEQFF.

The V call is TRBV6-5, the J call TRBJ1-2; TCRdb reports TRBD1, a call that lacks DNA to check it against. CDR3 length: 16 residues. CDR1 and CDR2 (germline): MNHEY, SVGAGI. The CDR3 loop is CASSSEVTGANYGYTF.

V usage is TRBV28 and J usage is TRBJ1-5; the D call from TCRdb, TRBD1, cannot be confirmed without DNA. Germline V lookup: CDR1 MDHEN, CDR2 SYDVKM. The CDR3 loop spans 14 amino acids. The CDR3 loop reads CASSFEQGHQPQHF.

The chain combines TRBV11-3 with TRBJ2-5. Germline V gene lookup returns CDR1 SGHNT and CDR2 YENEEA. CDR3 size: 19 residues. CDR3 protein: CASSLPTRWAYPSQETQYF.

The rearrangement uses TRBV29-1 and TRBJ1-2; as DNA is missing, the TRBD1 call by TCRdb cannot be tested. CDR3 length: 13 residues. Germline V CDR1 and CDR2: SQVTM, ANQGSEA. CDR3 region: CSAKGQGAEGYTF.

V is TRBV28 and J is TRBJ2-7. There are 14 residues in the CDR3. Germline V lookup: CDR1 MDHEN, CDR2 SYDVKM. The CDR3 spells CASSLRLLDYEQYF.

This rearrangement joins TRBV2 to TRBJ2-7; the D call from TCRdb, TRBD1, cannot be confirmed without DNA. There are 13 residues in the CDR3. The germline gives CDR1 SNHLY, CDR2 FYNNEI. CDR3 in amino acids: CASLTGESNEKYF.

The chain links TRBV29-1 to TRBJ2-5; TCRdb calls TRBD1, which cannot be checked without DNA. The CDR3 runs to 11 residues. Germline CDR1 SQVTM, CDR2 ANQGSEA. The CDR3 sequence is CSVPGAETQYF.

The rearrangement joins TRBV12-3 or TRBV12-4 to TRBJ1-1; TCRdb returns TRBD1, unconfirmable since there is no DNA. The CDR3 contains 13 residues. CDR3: CASSQTVNTEAFF.

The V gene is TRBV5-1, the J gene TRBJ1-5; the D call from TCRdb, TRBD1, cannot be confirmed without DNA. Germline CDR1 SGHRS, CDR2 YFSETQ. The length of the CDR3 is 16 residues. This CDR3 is CASSGWGRLSNQPQHF.

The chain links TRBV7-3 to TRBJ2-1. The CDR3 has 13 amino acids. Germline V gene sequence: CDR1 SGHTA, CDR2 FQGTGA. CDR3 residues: CASSWLPNNEQFF.

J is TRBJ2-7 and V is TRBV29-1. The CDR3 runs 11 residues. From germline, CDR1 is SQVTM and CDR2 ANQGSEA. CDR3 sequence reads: CSVDSSYEQYF.

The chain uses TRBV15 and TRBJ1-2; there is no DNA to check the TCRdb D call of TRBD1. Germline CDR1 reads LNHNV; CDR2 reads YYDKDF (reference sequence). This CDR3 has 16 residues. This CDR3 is CATSRESPRGDYGYTF.

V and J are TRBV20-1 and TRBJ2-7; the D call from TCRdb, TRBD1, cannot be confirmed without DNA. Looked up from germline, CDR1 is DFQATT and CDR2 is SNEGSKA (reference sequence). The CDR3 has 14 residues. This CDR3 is CSARGGWSSYEQYF.

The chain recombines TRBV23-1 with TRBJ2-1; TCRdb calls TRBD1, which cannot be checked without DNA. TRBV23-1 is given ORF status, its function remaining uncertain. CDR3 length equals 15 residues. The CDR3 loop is CASSKTGGDYNEQFF.

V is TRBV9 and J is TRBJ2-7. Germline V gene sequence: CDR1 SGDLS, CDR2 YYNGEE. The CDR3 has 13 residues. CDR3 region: CASSVGSPYEQYF.

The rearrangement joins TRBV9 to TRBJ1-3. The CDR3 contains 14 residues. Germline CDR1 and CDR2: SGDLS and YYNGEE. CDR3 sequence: CASSAKGLWDTIYF.

The CDR3 sequence is CASSQEGLSTEAFF. The chain has TRBV4-2 and TRBJ1-1. The CDR3 length is 14 residues. Germline V gene sequence: CDR1 LGHNA, CDR2 YNFKEQ.

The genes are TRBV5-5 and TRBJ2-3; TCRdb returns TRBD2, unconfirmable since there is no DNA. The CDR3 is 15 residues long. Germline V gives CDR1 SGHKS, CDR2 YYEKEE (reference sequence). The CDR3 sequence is CASTFLAGVADTQYF.

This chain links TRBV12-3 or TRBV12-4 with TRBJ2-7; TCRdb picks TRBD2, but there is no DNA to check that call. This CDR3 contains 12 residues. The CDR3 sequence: CASSLAREEQYF.

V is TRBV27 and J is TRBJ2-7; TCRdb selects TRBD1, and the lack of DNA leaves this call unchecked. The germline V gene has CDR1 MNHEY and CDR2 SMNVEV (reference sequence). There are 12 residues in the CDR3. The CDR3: CASSIPGQGEYF.

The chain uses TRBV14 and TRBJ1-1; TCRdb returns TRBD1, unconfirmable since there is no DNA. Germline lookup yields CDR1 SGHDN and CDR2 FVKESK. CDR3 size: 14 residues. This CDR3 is CASSPAGWNTEAFF.